A selection of T cell receptor beta chains follows, all from one sample in a study of beta chain features in type 1 diabetes. Method: immunoSEQ multiplex PCR; TCRdb's copy keeps in-frame clones and lacks some. The table shows 300,000 to 400,000 clones, with approximately 10% occurring only once. Input material: central memory CD4+ T cells from blood. The receptor set was obtained from a man aged 25-45 years with type 1 diabetes. The CDR3 runs from the conserved cysteine through the conserved F or W. The order of the fields is J gene, V gene, D gene, clone size, CDR3 DNA, CDR3 protein. D genes are given only for firm matches. Size is stated for part of the rows, as once, few or many counts, or as a class when the clone is expanded.

TRBJ2-6	TRBV7-2	NA	NA	TGTGCCAGCAGCTTAGCGGGGACCTCTGGGGCCAACGTCCTGACTTTC	CASSLAGTSGANVLTF
TRBJ2-4	TRBV15	NA	few	TGTGCCACCAGGCCTGGGGGGGCGCATCGAAACATTCAGTACTTC	CATRPGGAHRNIQYF
TRBJ1-3	TRBV6-6	NA	few	TGTGCCACCGCGCGGACGGATTCTGGAAACACCATATATTTT	CATARTDSGNTIYF
TRBJ2-7	TRBV5-5	TRBD2	few	TGCGCCAGCAGCCAAGATGTGTTAGCGGGGGTTTCCTACGAGCAGTACTTC	CASSQDVLAGVSYEQYF
TRBJ1-5	TRBV6-5	NA	NA	TGTGCCAGCAGTTCCACCGGGACGGGATTCCAGCCCCAGCATTTT	CASSSTGTGFQPQHF
TRBJ2-5	TRBV7-2	TRBD1	few	TGTGCCAGCAGCTTAGAAACAGGGGAAGAGACCCAGTACTTC	CASSLETGEETQYF
TRBJ2-7	TRBV6-1	NA	few	TGTGCCAGCAGCCAAACCAGGGACTACGAGCAGTACTTC	CASSQTRDYEQYF
TRBJ2-3	TRBV7-6	NA	few	TGTGCCAGCAGCTTCCAAAGCACAGATACGCAGTATTTT	CASSFQSTDTQYF
TRBJ1-2	TRBV7-2	TRBD1	NA	TGTGCCAGCAGCCCCAGGACAGGGGGCGAGTATGGCTACACCTTC	CASSPRTGGEYGYTF
TRBJ2-3	TRBV19	NA	NA	TGTGCCAGTCAGGTGGGGCCTAGCACAGATACGCAGTATTTT	CASQVGPSTDTQYF
TRBJ2-5	TRBV7-2	NA	NA	TGTGCCAGCAGCCCTTGGGTGGGAGAGACCCAGTACTTC	CASSPWVGETQYF
TRBJ2-3	TRBV28	NA	many	TGTGCCAGCAGGAGTATGACGGACACAGATACGCAGTATTTT	CASRSMTDTDTQYF
TRBJ2-5	TRBV6-5	NA	NA	TGTGCCAGCAGACGTAGACCCGGGGCGGGAGAGACCCAGTACTTC	CASRRRPGAGETQYF
TRBJ2-5	TRBV30	NA	NA	TGTGCCTGGACCAGAGGAGGGCAGCAGAAGACCCAGTACTTC	CAWTRGGQQKTQYF
TRBJ2-1	TRBV2	TRBD2	few	TGTGCCAGCAGTGAAGAAGGCTCTGGCGGGGGTCCCCACAATGAGCAGTTCTTC	CASSEEGSGGGPHNEQFF